The source of this T cell receptor beta chain is a study of neoadjuvant anti-PD-1 for oral cavity cancer. Indicated time point: after neoadjuvant nivolumab, at surgical resection. TCRdb keeps only in-frame clones here, not all; method: immunoSEQ multiplex PCR. The sample lists some 31,000 clones, around four fifths seen once, with around 3.7% in the top ten. The CDR3 extends over 16 amino acids. Trimming at V came to 3 bases and at J to 5 bases, leaving 10 bases not matched to a gene. The germline V gene has CDR1 LGHNA and CDR2 YSLEER. Sequencing was performed on PBMCs, taken after nivolumab (anti-PD-1) treatment. This receptor was identified in a person aged 35-80 years with oral cavity squamous cell carcinoma. The rearrangement uses TRBV4-3 and TRBJ1-1; TRBD1 aligns across 9 bases. The DNA for the CDR3 is TGCGCCAGCAGCCACGTAACCGGGACAGGGAATACTGAAGCTTTCTTT. It specifies CASSHVTGTGNTEAFF.